These T cell receptor beta chains were read from a single sample in a study of T cells after yellow fever vaccination. TCRdb redid the calling of the 5' RACE reads with MiXCR, one entry per CDR3 protein. The sample lists over 300,000 distinct CDR3 sequences, about 4% seen once, with around 23% in the top ten. Sample: PBMCs, taken 5 days after the yellow fever booster vaccination. These receptors were taken from a man between 18 and 35 years old who received the YFV17D yellow fever vaccine. CDR3s include the opening cysteine and the closing phenylalanine or tryptophan. Each record gives: V gene, J gene, clone size, D gene, CDR3 DNA, CDR3 protein. The D gene is left open where the match is weak. Clone size is stated in some rows and not others, as once, few, many or a class when expanded.

>TRBV6-2/TRBV6-3|TRBJ2-3|few|TRBD1
TGTGCCAGCAGTTACGCACTCCCACAACCGGGACAGAACACAGATACGCAGTATTTT
CASSYALPQPGQNTDTQYF
>TRBV6-5|TRBJ2-2|few|TRBD1
TGTGCCAGCAGTTATACAGTTGGGGACAGAGGGACCGGGGAGCTGTTTTTT
CASSYTVGDRGTGELFF
>TRBV5-1|TRBJ1-3|many|NA
TGCGCCAGCAGCTGGGGGGGTAGACCTGACTCTGGAAACACCATATATTTT
CASSWGGRPDSGNTIYF
>TRBV7-6|TRBJ2-1|NA|NA
TGTGCCAGCAGCCCTGGGTGGAGGCCGGACAAGGAGCAGTTCTTC
CASSPGWRPDKEQFF
>TRBV11-2|TRBJ2-3|few|TRBD1
TGTGCCAGCAGAAATCAGGGGGCGCTCAGCACAGATACGCAGTATTTT
CASRNQGALSTDTQYF
>TRBV5-1|TRBJ1-1|NA|NA
TGCGCCAGCAGCTTCCGGGGCGAAGTCACTGAAGCTTTCTTT
CASSFRGEVTEAFF
>TRBV7-2|TRBJ2-1|many|NA
TGTGCCAGCAGCCTGGGACTTGACAATGAGCAGTTCTTC
CASSLGLDNEQFF
>TRBV7-2|TRBJ1-4|NA|NA
TGTGCCAGCAGCTTCCAGAATGAAAAACTGTTTTTT
CASSFQNEKLFF
>TRBV5-1|TRBJ2-3|NA|TRBD1
TGCGCCAGCGGCAACAGGGGGTGGGATACGCAGTATTTT
CASGNRGWDTQYF
>TRBV5-1|TRBJ2-5|many|NA
TGCGCCAGCAGTTTCGACAGGAAAGAGACCCAGTACTTC
CASSFDRKETQYF
>TRBV6-5|TRBJ1-3|many|TRBD1
TGTGCCAGCAGTTTCGACAGGGGCTTTGGAAACACCATATATTTT
CASSFDRGFGNTIYF
>TRBV7-2|TRBJ1-5|few|NA
TGTGCCAGCAGCTTACGGGGGCCCCAGCATTTT
CASSLRGPQHF
>TRBV6-2/TRBV6-3|TRBJ2-1|few|NA
TGTGCCAGCAGTCCCGGACGGGGGGCTAATAACAATGAGCAGTTCTTC
CASSPGRGANNNEQFF
>TRBV28|TRBJ2-1|NA|TRBD2
TGTGCCAGCCTGGGGGAGGGATCCAGCGGGGGCCTAAAGGAGCAGTTCTTC
CASLGEGSSGGLKEQFF
>TRBV7-9|TRBJ1-5|NA|NA
TGTGCCAGCCAGGACCAGGGGAGTCAGCCCCAGCATTTT
CASQDQGSQPQHF
>TRBV10-3|TRBJ1-2|many|NA
TGTGCCATCAGCCGGGGGGATGGCTACACCTTC
CAISRGDGYTF
>TRBV20-1|TRBJ2-2|few|NA
TGCAGTGCTCGGCTAGCGAGCACCGGGGAGCTGTTTTTT
CSARLASTGELFF
>TRBV20-1|TRBJ2-1|few|NA
TGCAGTGCTAGTGTCAGGATGGATGAGCAGTTCTTC
CSASVRMDEQFF
>TRBV5-6|TRBJ2-2|many|NA
TGTGCCAGCAGGCCCGTGTGGGGGCGCGGGGAGCTGTTTTTT
CASRPVWGRGELFF
>TRBV5-1|TRBJ2-2|NA|NA
TGCGCCAGCAAGGACACCGGGGAGCTGTTTTTT
CASKDTGELFF
>TRBV20-1|TRBJ2-2|many|NA
TGCAGTGCTACAGGGTTGGGCACCGGGGAGCTGTTTTTT
CSATGLGTGELFF
>TRBV20-1|TRBJ2-3|few|TRBD2
TGCAGTGCCACTACTGGACTAGGTAGCACAGATACGCAGTATTTT
CSATTGLGSTDTQYF
>TRBV27|TRBJ1-1|many|TRBD1
TGTGCCAGCAGTTTAAAGGCCGGGACAGGGGGCACTGAAGCTTTCTTT
CASSLKAGTGGTEAFF
>TRBV9|TRBJ2-7|NA|NA
TGTGCCAGCAGCGTAGAAGCGAGCTCCTACGAGCAGTACTTC
CASSVEASSYEQYF
>TRBV27|TRBJ2-1|NA|TRBD2
TGTGCCAGCGCGGAAGGGACTAGCTCCTACAATGAGCAGTTCTTC
CASAEGTSSYNEQFF
>TRBV27|TRBJ2-7|many|TRBD2
TGTGCCAGCAGATTAGGGGGGACTAGCGGTACCCAGTACTTC
CASRLGGTSGTQYF
>TRBV11-2|TRBJ2-7|few|TRBD1
TGTGCCAGCAGCTTGGCTAGGACAGGCTACGAGCAGTACTTC
CASSLARTGYEQYF
>TRBV7-6|TRBJ2-6|NA|TRBD1
TGTGCCAGCAGCTCCCGGACAGGGGAGTCTGGGGCCAACGTCCTGACTTTC
CASSSRTGESGANVLTF
>TRBV27|TRBJ2-7|NA|NA
TGTGCCAGCAGTTTTCGGGGTGAGCAGTACTTC
CASSFRGEQYF
>TRBV5-1|TRBJ1-2|few|TRBD1
TGCGCCAGCAGCTGGGGGACAACAGGGGATCATGGCTACACCTTC
CASSWGTTGDHGYTF
>TRBV7-9|TRBJ1-2|NA|NA
TGTGCCAGCAGTCCCACCCTGCCATTGCGGAACTATGGCTACACCTTC
CASSPTLPLRNYGYTF
>TRBV6-5|TRBJ1-5|many|NA
TGTGCCAGCAGTTACTCGAGATTCGGGGTAGGGGATCAGCCCCAGCATTTT
CASSYSRFGVGDQPQHF
>TRBV6-1|TRBJ2-2|NA|NA
TGTGCCAGCAGTGAACCCGGGGGAGCGGGGGAGCTGTTTTTT
CASSEPGGAGELFF
>TRBV7-6|TRBJ1-1|NA|TRBD1
TGTGCCAGCAGCTACTCAACAACAGGGGACACTGAAGCTTTCTTT
CASSYSTTGDTEAFF
>TRBV7-9|TRBJ1-1|many|NA
TGTGCCAGCAGCTTCAGGGAGGCTGAAGCTTTCTTT
CASSFREAEAFF
>TRBV18|TRBJ1-2|few|NA
TGTGCCAGCTCACCACAGGAGTCCAGAAGCTATGGCTACACCTTC
CASSPQESRSYGYTF
>TRBV5-1|TRBJ2-1|few|NA
TGCGCCAGCAGCCCGGGCCAAGCTACCTACAATGAGCAGTTCTTC
CASSPGQATYNEQFF